The 28 T cell receptor beta chains listed next were all sequenced from one sample in a study of blood T cell repertoires in COVID-19. The method was immunoSEQ multiplex PCR; TCRdb's version includes in-frame clones alone and lacks a portion of them. The sample has 120,000 or so clones, around 70% seen once. The sequencing sample was made of peripheral blood. These receptors originate from a man in his 60s with acute or convalescent COVID-19.

V usage is TRBV12-3 or TRBV12-4 and J usage is TRBJ2-7; 9 bases line up with TRBD2. There are 13 residues in the CDR3. V lost 1 base to trimming and J lost 9 bases; unmatched junction nucleotides: 4. CDR3 nucleotides: TGTGCCAGCAGTTTAGGCGGGAGGGTGCCGCAGTACTTC. It codes for CASSLGGRVPQYF.

This chain links TRBV29-1 with TRBJ2-3, with 15 bases lining up with TRBD2. Trimming took 8 bases from V and 5 from J; bases not matched to a gene: 5. The germline CDR1 and CDR2 sequences are SQVTM and ANQGSEA. CDR3 length: 14 residues. The CDR3 DNA follows: TGCAGCACGGGACTAGCGGGGGGAGGAGATACGCAGTATTTT. This gives the protein CSTGLAGGGDTQYF.

The V and J genes are TRBV19 and TRBJ2-7; the D gene is possibly TRBD1 (6 bases). Germline assignment: CDR1 LNHDA and CDR2 SQIVND (reference sequence). The CDR3 sequence is 13 residues long. With 4 bases removed from V and 2 bases from J, the gap between germline ends came to 9 bases. CDR3: CASSTQGAYEQYF. CDR3 nucleotides: TGTGCCAGTAGTACACAGGGCGCCTACGAGCAGTACTTC.

V gene TRBV7-2 combines with J gene TRBJ2-5; 12 nucleotides agree with TRBD2. V trimming: 5 bases; J trimming: 4 bases; junction bases outside the gene matches: 5. Germline V gene lookup returns CDR1 SGHTA and CDR2 FQGNSA. The CDR3 spans 15 residues. The CDR3 protein is CASSNLAGGRETQYF. The CDR3 region has the DNA TGTGCCAGCAGCAATCTAGCGGGAGGGCGAGAGACCCAGTACTTC.

J is TRBJ2-3 and V is TRBV6-6; possibly TRBD2 for D (6 bases). The CDR3 is 12 amino acids. The V gene's germline CDR1 is MNHNY and CDR2 SVGAGI (reference sequence). The V end was cut by 8 bases, the J end by 6 bases, with 12 bases between. The DNA of the CDR3 is TGTGCCAGCTCTGGAGGGTTCGATACGCAGTATTTT. This codes for CASSGGFDTQYF.

The chain has TRBV28 and TRBJ1-5; the D is unclear. Deletions cut 6 bases from V and 1 base from J, with 10 bases between. The germline V gene encodes CDR1 MDHEN and CDR2 SYDVKM. This CDR3 region has 14 residues. This CDR3 is CASRDTLSNQPQHF. CDR3 coding DNA: TGTGCCAGCAGAGACACCTTAAGCAATCAGCCCCAGCATTTT.

This clone was found once. The V and J genes are TRBV18 and TRBJ1-1, with D uncertain. CDR3 length: 17 residues. V was cut by 2 bases and J by 0 bases, with 16 bases left in between. Germline lookup yields CDR1 KGHSH and CDR2 LQKENI. This chain's CDR3 is CASSPSTAASMNTEAFF. CDR3 nucleotides: TGTGCCAGCTCACCATCGACGGCAGCGAGTATGAACACTGAAGCTTTCTTT.

The chain has TRBV30 and TRBJ1-6; D might be TRBD1 (6 bases). This CDR3 has 13 amino acids. V lost 3 bases to trimming and J lost 11 bases, with 14 bases between them. Germline V gives CDR1 GTSNPN, CDR2 SVGIG (reference sequence). CDR3 nucleotides: TGTGCCTGGAGGGGTACAGGGTTAACACCCCTCCACTTT. Residues: CAWRGTGLTPLHF.

This chain links TRBV9 with TRBJ2-2, with TRBD1 identical over 7 bases. The CDR3 sequence is 15 residues long. V lost 2 bases and J lost 3; bases outside the gene matches: 4. Germline loops: CDR1 SGDLS, CDR2 YYNGEE. In DNA, the CDR3 is TGTGCCAGCAGCGTTAGGGGGCAGGACACCGGGGAGCTGTTTTTT. Protein sequence: CASSVRGQDTGELFF.

The chain has TRBV29-1 and TRBJ2-4; possibly TRBD2 for D (6 bases). CDR3 length: 15 residues. CDR1 is SQVTM and CDR2 is ANQGSEA in the germline V gene. V gave up 4 bases and J gave up 0 bases, with 13 bases separating them. In DNA form, the CDR3 reads TGCAGCGTTGTCGACCCGGGACTAGCCAAAAACATTCAGTACTTC. Translation gives CSVVDPGLAKNIQYF. Variable domain in full (rest from reference TRBV29-1 and TRBJ2-4): SAVISQKPSRDICQRGTSLTIQCQVDSQVTMMFWYRQQPGQSLTLIATANQGSEATYESGFVIDKFPISRPNLTFSTLTVSNMSPEDSSIYLCSVVDPGLAKNIQYFGAGTRLSVL.

V gene TRBV9 combines with J gene TRBJ1-2; 12 bases align to TRBD1. The V gene end was trimmed by 7 bases and the J gene end by 3 bases; junction bases not matched to a gene: 4. The CDR3 spans 14 residues. Germline CDR1 is SGDLS and CDR2 is YYNGEE. CDR3 in DNA: TGTGCCAGCTTGGGACAGGGGGCTCACTATGGCTACACCTTC. Translation: CASLGQGAHYGYTF.

This clone occurred once. J is TRBJ2-5 and V is TRBV5-1; 14 bases are shared with TRBD2. CDR1 is SGHRS, CDR2 YFSETQ, per germline. The CDR3 runs to 16 residues. V dropped 4 bases and J dropped 9; count of bases not matched to a gene: 11. The CDR3 DNA reads as TGCGCCAGCAGCCCGGGGACTAGCGGGGGTAATACGGCCCAGTACTTC. Translating it yields CASSPGTSGGNTAQYF.

This chain uses TRBV19 with TRBJ1-1; TRBD1 aligns across 11 bases. The CDR3 is 16 residues long. After removal of 5 bases from V and 2 bases from J, the junction contained 7 bases not matched to a gene. Germline V lookup: CDR1 LNHDA, CDR2 SQIVND (reference sequence). Written as DNA, the CDR3 is TGTGCCAGTAGTCATACCGGGACAGGGGGTAACACTGAAGCTTTCTTT. This sequence encodes CASSHTGTGGNTEAFF.

The chain has TRBV7-3 and TRBJ2-5, with 9 bases lining up with TRBD2. The CDR3 has 13 residues. V was pared by 5 bases and J by 5 bases, with 3 bases of the junction left unmatched. Germline values: CDR1 SGHTA, CDR2 FQGTGA. The CDR3 here is CASSPGTSETQYF. In nucleotides, the CDR3 is TGTGCCAGCAGCCCAGGGACTAGCGAGACCCAGTACTTC.

This clone was seen once. CDR3 sequence: CASSATHSRGRNSPLHF. In nucleotides, the CDR3 is TGTGCCAGCAGCGCGACCCATTCCAGGGGTCGAAATTCACCCCTCCACTTT. J is TRBJ1-6 and V is TRBV6-4; D perhaps matches TRBD1 (6 bases). Between the trimmed V and J ends, which lost 6 bases and 7 bases, there was a span of 22 bases. Germline lookup yields CDR1 MRHNA and CDR2 SNTAGT. CDR3 length: 17 amino acids.

This clone turned up a few times. Other DNA sequences in the same sample also yield this CDR3. V and J are TRBV5-4 and TRBJ2-3, with 8 bases lining up with TRBD2. Germline trimming cut 0 bases from V and 0 bases from J; bases unmatched to any gene: 0. The CDR3 runs 15 residues. Germline loops: CDR1 SGHNT, CDR2 YYREEE (reference sequence). Here the CDR3 reads CASSLASGSTDTQYF. CDR3 in DNA: TGTGCCAGCAGCTTGGCTAGCGGGAGCACAGATACGCAGTATTTT.

The J gene is TRBJ2-7, the V gene TRBV29-1, with 7 bases fitting TRBD1. Trimming removed 6 bases from V and 0 bases from J; junction bases left unmatched: 8. CDR3 length: 14 amino acids. Germline CDR1 reads SQVTM; CDR2 reads ANQGSEA. CDR3 sequence (DNA): TGCAGCGTGATTTTAGGGGGCAGCTCCTACGAGCAGTACTTC. This translates into CSVILGGSSYEQYF.

The chain joins TRBV20-1 to TRBJ1-2; D call uncertain. In germline, CDR1 is DFQATT, CDR2 SNEGSKA (reference sequence). The germline V and J ends were trimmed by 3 bases and 2 bases, with 13 bases remaining between them. This CDR3 region has 14 residues. The DNA for the CDR3 is TGCAGTGCTAGTTCTTTGATTAGCAACTATGGCTACACCTTC. It is translated as CSASSLISNYGYTF.

The V and J genes are TRBV24-1 and TRBJ2-1; 8 bases map to TRBD2. V gave up 3 bases and J gave up 4 bases; unmatched junction bases: 16. Germline values: CDR1 KGHDR, CDR2 SFDVKD. This CDR3 region has 19 residues. CDR3 amino acids: CATSDPTPGGGRLYNEQFF. CDR3 bases: TGTGCCACCAGTGATCCGACCCCCGGGGGGGGTAGATTGTACAATGAGCAGTTCTTC.

The rearrangement joins TRBV7-9 to TRBJ2-7, with a weak D call TRBD1 (5 bases). V was pared by 6 bases and J by 2 bases, with 17 bases between. The germline CDR1 and CDR2 sequences are SEHNR and FQNEAQ (reference sequence). The CDR3 extends over 15 amino acids. CDR3 sequence: CASRPQGQLPYEQYF. The CDR3 coding sequence is TGTGCCAGCAGGCCTCAGGGTCAGCTCCCCTACGAGCAGTACTTC.

The rearrangement uses TRBV14 and TRBJ1-2; 9 positions agree with TRBD1. Germline V gene sequence: CDR1 SGHDN, CDR2 FVKESK. Germline trimming cut 1 base from V and 6 bases from J; bases unmatched to any gene: 9. The CDR3 length is 16 residues. CDR3 amino acids: CASSQAYRTGGDGYTF. The CDR3, as DNA: TGTGCCAGCAGCCAAGCATACCGCACAGGGGGCGATGGCTACACCTTC.

The chain couples TRBV3-1 (or the pseudogene TRBV3-2) to TRBJ1-2; tentative D call: TRBD1 (6 bases). The V and J ends lost 0 bases and 7 bases respectively, with 15 bases between them. The germline gives CDR1 LGHDT, CDR2 YNNKEL (reference sequence). There are 15 residues in the CDR3. The CDR3 reads CASSQEWRGAGGYTF. In DNA, the CDR3 is TGTGCCAGCAGCCAAGAATGGCGGGGGGCGGGTGGCTACACCTTC.

J is TRBJ1-2 and V is TRBV3-1 (or the pseudogene TRBV3-2); a weak D match, TRBD1 (6 bases). This CDR3 is built from 14 residues. CDR1 and CDR2 (germline): LGHDT, YNNKEL (reference sequence). Trimming took off 5 bases at V and 7 bases at J, with 17 bases between the two ends. The CDR3 is CASSARDRLLGYTF. Written as DNA, the CDR3 is TGTGCCAGCAGCGCCCGAGACAGGCTCCTTGGCTACACCTTC.

V is TRBV2 and J is TRBJ1-2; no clear D. CDR1 and CDR2 (germline): SNHLY, FYNNEI. The CDR3 loop spans 14 amino acids. Trimming stripped 7 bases from V and 0 bases from J, with 12 bases between. The CDR3: CASIGEVANYGYTF. In DNA, the CDR3 is TGTGCCAGCATCGGAGAGGTAGCTAACTATGGCTACACCTTC.

The chain combines TRBV7-7 with TRBJ2-2, with TRBD1 matching over 8 bases. Germline trimming cut 5 bases from V and 5 bases from J; bases unmatched to any gene: 4. Per germline, CDR1 SSHAT and CDR2 FNYEAQ (reference sequence). This CDR3 has 14 amino acids. The CDR3 loop reads CASSDRGSTGELFF. Written as DNA, the CDR3 is TGTGCCAGCAGCGACAGGGGTTCAACCGGGGAGCTGTTTTTT.

This chain connects TRBV2 to TRBJ2-7, with 9 nucleotides matching TRBD1. This CDR3 is built from 14 residues. V trimming: 8 bases; J trimming: 3 bases; junction bases outside the gene matches: 8. The germline V gene encodes CDR1 SNHLY and CDR2 FYNNEI. The CDR3: CASWIGTGSYEQYF. The DNA of the CDR3 is TGTGCCAGCTGGATAGGGACAGGGAGCTACGAGCAGTACTTC.

About this clone itself: A much larger clone lies a single base off, so this may be a read error. In the same sample, other DNA sequences code for this CDR3. CDR3 region: CASSVTGNNYGYTF. The DNA for the CDR3 is TGTGCCAGCAGCGTAACAGGGAATAACTATGGCTACACCTTC. The chain uses TRBV9 and TRBJ1-2; D might be TRBD1 (6 bases). Trimming took 1 base from V and 1 from J, leaving 8 bases between them. CDR1 is SGDLS and CDR2 is YYNGEE in the germline V gene. CDR3 length: 14 residues.

The rearrangement links TRBV19 to TRBJ2-3, with D tentatively TRBD2 (6 bases). The CDR3 sequence is 16 residues long. V lost 10 bases to trimming and J lost 2 bases, with 22 bases between them. CDR1 is LNHDA, CDR2 SQIVND, per germline (reference sequence). The CDR3 DNA sequence: TGTGCCACGAAGGAGGGGACTTCCACTTCCACAGATACGCAGTATTTT. Protein: CATKEGTSTSTDTQYF.